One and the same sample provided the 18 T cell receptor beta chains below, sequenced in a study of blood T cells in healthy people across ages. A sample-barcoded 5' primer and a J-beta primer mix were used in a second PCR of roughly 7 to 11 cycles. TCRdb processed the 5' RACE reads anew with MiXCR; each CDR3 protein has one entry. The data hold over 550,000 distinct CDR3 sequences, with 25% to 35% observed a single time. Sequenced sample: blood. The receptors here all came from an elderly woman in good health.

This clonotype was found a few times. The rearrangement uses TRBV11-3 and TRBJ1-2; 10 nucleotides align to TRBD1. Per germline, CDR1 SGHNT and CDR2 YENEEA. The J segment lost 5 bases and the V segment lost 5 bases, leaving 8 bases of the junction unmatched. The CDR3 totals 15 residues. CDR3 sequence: CASSLDRGLGYGYTF. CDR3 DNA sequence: TGTGCCAGCAGCCTCGACAGGGGGCTGGGATATGGCTACACCTTC. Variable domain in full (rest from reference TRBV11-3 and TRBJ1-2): EAGVVQSPRYKIIEKKQPVAFWCNPISGHNTLYWYLQNLGQGPELLIRYENEEAVDDSQLPKDRFSAERLKGVDSTLKIQPAELGDSAVYLCASSLDRGLGYGYTFGSGTRLTVV.

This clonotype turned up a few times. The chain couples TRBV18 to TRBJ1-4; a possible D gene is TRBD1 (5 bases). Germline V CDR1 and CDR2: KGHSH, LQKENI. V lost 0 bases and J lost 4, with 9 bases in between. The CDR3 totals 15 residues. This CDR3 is CASSPPGTYNEKLFF. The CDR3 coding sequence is TGTGCCAGCTCACCACCGGGGACCTATAATGAAAAACTGTTTTTT.

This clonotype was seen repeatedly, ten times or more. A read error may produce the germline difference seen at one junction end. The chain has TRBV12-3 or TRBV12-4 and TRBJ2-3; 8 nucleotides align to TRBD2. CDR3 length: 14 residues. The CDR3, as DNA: TGTGCCAGCAGGTTAGCGGGGCCCGCGGATACGCAGTATTTT. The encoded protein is CASRLAGPADTQYF.

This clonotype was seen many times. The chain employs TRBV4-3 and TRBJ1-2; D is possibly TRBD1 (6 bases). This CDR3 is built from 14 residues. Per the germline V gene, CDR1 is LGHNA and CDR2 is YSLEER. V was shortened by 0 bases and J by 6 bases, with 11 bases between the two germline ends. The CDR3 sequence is CASSQDGGGDGYTF. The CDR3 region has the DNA TGCGCCAGCAGCCAAGATGGAGGGGGTGATGGCTACACCTTC.

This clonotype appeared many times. In DNA, the CDR3 is TGCAGTGCTAGTCCCGAAATAACGGTTTCCAATGAGCAGTTCTTC. This encodes CSASPEITVSNEQFF. The chain couples TRBV20-1 to TRBJ2-1; D call uncertain. Per the germline V gene, CDR1 is DFQATT and CDR2 is SNEGSKA (reference sequence). The CDR3 has 15 residues. With 3 bases removed from V and 6 bases from J, the gap between germline ends came to 18 bases.

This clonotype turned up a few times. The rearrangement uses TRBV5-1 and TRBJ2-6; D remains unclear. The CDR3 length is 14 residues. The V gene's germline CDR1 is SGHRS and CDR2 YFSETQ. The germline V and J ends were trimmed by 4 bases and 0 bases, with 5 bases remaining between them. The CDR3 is CASSRSSGANVLTF. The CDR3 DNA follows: TGCGCCAGCAGCCGCTCCTCTGGGGCCAACGTCCTGACTTTC. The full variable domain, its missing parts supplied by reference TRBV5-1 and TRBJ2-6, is KAGVTQTPRYLIKTRGQQVTLSCSPISGHRSVSWYQQTPGQGLQFLFEYFSETQRNKGNFPGRFSGRQFSNSRSEMNVSTLELGDSALYLCASSRSSGANVLTFGAGSRLTVL.

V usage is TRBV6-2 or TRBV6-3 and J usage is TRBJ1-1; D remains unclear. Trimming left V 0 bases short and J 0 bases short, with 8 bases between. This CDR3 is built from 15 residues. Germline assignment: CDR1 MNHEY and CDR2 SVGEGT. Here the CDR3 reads CASSYSMKMNTEAFF. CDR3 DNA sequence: TGTGCCAGCAGTTACTCGATGAAGATGAACACTGAAGCTTTCTTT.

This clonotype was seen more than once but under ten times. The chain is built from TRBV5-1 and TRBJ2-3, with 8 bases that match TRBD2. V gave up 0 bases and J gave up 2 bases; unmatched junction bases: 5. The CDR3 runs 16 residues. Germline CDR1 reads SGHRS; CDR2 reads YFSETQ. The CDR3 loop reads CASSLESGGVTDTQYF. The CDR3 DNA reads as TGCGCCAGCAGCTTGGAATCGGGGGGGGTCACAGATACGCAGTATTTT.

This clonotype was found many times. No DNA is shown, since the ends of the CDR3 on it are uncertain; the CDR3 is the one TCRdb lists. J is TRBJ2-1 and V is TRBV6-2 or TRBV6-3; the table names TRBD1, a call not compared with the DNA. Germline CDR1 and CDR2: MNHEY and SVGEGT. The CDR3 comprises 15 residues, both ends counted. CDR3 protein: CASSSSDRAPHEQFF.

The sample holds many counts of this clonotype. CDR3 loop: CASSSPTGVRYEQYF. The DNA of the CDR3 is TGCGCCAGCAGCTCCCCGACAGGGGTTAGGTACGAGCAGTACTTC. The gene calls are TRBV5-1 and TRBJ2-7; 8 nucleotides align to TRBD1. The CDR3 has 15 amino acids. Germline-derived CDR1 and CDR2 are SGHRS and YFSETQ. J gave up 4 bases and V 3 bases, and 9 bases lay outside the gene matches.

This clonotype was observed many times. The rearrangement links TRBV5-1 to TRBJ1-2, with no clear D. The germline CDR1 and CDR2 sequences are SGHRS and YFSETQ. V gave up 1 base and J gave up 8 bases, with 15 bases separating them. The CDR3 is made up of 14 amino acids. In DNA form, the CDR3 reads TGCGCCAGCAGCTTGTCCAGGCTGGGATGGGGCTACACCTTC. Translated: CASSLSRLGWGYTF.

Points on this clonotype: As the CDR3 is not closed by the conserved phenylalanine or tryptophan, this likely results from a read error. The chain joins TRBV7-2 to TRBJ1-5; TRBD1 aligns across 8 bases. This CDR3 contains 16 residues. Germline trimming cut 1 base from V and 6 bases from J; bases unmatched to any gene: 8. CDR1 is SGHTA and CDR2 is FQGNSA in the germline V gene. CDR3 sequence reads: CASSLEWSGGGQPQHC. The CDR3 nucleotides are TGTGCCAGCAGCTTAGAGTGGTCAGGGGGCGGTCAGCCCCAGCATTGT.

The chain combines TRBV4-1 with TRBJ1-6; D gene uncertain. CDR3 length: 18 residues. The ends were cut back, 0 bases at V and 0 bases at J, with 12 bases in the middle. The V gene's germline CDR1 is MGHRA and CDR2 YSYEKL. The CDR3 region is CASSQDRFESSYNSPLHF. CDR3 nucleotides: TGCGCCAGCAGCCAAGATAGATTCGAGAGCTCCTATAATTCACCCCTCCACTTT.

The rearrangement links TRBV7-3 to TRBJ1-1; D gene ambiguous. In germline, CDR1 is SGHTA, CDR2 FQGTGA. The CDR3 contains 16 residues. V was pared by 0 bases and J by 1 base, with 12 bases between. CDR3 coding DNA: TGTGCCAGCAGCTTAACGTTTCGGCAGCAGAACACTGAAGCTTTCTTT. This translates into CASSLTFRQQNTEAFF.

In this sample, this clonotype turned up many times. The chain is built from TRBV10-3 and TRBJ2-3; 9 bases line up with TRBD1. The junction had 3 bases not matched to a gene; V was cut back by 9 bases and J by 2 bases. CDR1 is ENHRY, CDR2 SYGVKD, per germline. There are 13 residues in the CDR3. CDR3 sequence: CAIGTGYTDTQYF. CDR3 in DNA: TGTGCCATTGGGACAGGGTACACAGATACGCAGTATTTT.

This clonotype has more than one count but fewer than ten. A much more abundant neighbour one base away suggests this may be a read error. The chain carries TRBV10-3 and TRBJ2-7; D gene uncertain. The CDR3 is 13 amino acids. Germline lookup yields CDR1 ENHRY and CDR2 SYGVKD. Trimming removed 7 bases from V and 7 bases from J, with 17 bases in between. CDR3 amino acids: CAIKNTVGDEQYF. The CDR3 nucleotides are TGTGCCATCAAAAACACCGTAGGTGATGAGCAGTACTTC.

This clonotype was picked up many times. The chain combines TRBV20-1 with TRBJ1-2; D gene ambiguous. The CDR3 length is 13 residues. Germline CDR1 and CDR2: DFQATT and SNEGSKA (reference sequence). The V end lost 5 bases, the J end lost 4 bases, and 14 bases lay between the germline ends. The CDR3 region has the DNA TGCAGTGCTGGAGTTTGGCCCGGCTATGGCTACACCTTC. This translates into CSAGVWPGYGYTF.

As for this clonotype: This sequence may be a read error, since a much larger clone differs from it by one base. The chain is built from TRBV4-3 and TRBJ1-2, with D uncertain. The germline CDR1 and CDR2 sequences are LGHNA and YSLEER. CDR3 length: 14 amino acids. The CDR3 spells CASSQDVEDYGYIF. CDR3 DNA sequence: TGCGCCAGCAGCCAAGATGTGGAGGACTATGGCTACATCTTC.